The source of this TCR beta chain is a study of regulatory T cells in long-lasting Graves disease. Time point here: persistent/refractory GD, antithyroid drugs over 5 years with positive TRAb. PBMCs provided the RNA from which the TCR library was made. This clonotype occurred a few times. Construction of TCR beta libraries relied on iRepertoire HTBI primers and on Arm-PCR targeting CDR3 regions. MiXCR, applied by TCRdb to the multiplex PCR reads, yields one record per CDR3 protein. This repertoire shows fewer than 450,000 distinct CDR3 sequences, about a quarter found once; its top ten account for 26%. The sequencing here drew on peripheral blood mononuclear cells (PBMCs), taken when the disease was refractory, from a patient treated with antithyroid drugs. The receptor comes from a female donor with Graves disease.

The CDR3: CASTTSGRGNQPQHF. The CDR3 DNA follows: TGTGCCAGTACCACGTCAGGGAGGGGGAATCAGCCCCAGCATTTT. This sequence joins TRBV19 and TRBJ1-5, with D maybe TRBD1 (6 bases). Germline V gives CDR1 LNHDA, CDR2 SQIVND (reference sequence). With 7 bases removed from V and 4 bases from J, the gap between germline ends came to 17 bases. This CDR3 spans 15 amino acids. The variable domain in full, completed from reference TRBV19 and TRBJ1-5, reads DGGITQSPKYLFRKEGQNVTLSCEQNLNHDAMYWYRQDPGQGLRLIYYSQIVNDFQKGDIAEGYSVSREKKESFPLTVTSAQKNPTAFYLCASTTSGRGNQPQHFGDGTRLSIL.